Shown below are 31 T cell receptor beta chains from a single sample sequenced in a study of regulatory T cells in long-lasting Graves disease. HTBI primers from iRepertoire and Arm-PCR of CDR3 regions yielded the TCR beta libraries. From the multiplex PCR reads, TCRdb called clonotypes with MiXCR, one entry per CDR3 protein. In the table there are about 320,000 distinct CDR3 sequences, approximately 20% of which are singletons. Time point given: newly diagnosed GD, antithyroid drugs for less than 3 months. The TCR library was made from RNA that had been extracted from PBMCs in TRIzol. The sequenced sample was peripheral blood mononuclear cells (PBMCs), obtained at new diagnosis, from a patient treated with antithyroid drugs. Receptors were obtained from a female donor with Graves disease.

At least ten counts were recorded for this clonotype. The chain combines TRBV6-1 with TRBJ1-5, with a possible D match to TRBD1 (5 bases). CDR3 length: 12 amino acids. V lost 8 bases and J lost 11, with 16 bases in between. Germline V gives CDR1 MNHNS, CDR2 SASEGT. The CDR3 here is CASGLGSGTQHF. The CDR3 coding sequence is TGTGCCAGCGGGTTGGGGTCAGGGACCCAGCATTTT.

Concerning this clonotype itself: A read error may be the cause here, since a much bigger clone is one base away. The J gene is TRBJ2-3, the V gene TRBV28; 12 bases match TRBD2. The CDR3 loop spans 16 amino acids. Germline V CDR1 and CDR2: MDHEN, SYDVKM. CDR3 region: CTSGASGRAGADTQYF. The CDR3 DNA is TGTACCAGCGGGGCTAGCGGGAGGGCCGGGGCAGATACGCAGTATTTT.

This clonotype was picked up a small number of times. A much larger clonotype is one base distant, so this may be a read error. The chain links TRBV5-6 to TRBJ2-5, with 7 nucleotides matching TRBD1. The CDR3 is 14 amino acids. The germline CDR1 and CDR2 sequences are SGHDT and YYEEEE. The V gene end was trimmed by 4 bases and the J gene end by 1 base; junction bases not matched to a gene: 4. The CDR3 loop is CASSAGTAQETQYF. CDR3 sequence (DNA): TGTGCCAGCAGCGCCGGGACAGCCCAAGAGACCCAGTACTTC. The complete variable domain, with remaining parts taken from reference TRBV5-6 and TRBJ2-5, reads DAGVTQSPTHLIKTRGQQVTLRCSPKSGHDTVSWYQQALGQGPQFIFQYYEEEERQRGNFPDRFSGHQFPNYSSELNVNALLLGDSALYLCASSAGTAQETQYFGPGTRLLVL.

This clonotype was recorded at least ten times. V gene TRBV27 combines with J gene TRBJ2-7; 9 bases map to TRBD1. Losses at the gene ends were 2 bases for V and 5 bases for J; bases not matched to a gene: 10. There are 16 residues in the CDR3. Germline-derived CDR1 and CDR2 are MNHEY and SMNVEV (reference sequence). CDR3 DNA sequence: TGTGCCAGCAGTTTAACAGGACAGGGGTTAATCCACGAGCAGTACTTC. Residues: CASSLTGQGLIHEQYF.

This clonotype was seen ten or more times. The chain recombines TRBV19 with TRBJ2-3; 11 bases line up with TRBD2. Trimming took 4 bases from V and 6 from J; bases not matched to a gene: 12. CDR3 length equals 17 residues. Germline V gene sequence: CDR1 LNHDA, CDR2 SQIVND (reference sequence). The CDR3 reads CASSKATSGSYTDTQYF. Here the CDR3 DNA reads TGTGCCAGTAGTAAAGCTACTAGCGGGAGTTACACGGATACGCAGTATTTT.

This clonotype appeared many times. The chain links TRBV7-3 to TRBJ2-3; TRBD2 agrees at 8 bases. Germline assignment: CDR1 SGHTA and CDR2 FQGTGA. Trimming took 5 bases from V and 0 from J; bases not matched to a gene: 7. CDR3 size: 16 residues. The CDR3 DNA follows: TGTGCCAGCAGCACTAGCGGTGCATCTAGCACAGATACGCAGTATTTT. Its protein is CASSTSGASSTDTQYF. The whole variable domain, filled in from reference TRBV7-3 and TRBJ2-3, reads GAGVSQTPSNKVTEKGKYVELRCDPISGHTALYWYRQSLGQGPEFLIYFQGTGAADDSGLPNDRFFAVRPEGSVSTLKIQRTERGDSAVYLCASSTSGASSTDTQYFGPGTRLTVL.

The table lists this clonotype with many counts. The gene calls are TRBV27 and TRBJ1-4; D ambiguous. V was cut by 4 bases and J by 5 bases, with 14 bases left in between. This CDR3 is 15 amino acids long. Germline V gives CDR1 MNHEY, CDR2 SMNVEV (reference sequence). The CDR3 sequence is CASSSMGGYNEKLFF. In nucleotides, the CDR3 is TGTGCCAGCAGTTCCATGGGAGGATACAATGAAAAACTGTTTTTT.

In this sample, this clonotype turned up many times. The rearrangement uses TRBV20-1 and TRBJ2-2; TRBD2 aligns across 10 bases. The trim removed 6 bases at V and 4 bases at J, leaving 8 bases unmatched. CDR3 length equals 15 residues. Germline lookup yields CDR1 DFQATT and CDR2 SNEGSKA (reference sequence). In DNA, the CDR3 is TGCAGTGCCACCCCTAGCGGGAGCGTCACCGGGGAGCTGTTTTTT. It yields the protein CSATPSGSVTGELFF.

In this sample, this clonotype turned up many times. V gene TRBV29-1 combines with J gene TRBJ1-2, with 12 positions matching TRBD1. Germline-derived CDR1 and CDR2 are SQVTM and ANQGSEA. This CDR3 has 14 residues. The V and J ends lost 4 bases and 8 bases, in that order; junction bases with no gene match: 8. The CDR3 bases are TGCAGCGTTGTCGGGACAGGGGGCCTCCAGGGCTACACCTTC. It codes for CSVVGTGGLQGYTF. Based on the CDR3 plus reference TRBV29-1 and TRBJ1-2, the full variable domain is SAVISQKPSRDICQRGTSLTIQCQVDSQVTMMFWYRQQPGQSLTLIATANQGSEATYESGFVIDKFPISRPNLTFSTLTVSNMSPEDSSIYLCSVVGTGGLQGYTFGSGTRLTVV.

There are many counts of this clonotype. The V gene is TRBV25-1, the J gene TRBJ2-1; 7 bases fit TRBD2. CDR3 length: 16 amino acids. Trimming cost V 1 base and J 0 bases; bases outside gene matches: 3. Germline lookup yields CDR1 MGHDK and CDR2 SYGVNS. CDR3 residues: CASSEWEGVSYNEQFF. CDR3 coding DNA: TGTGCCAGCAGTGAATGGGAGGGCGTCTCCTACAATGAGCAGTTCTTC.

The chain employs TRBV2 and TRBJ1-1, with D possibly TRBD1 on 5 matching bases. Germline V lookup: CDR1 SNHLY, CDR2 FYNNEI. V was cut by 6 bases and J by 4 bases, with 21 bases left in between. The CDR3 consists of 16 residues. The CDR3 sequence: CASSKPSGLGGTEAFF. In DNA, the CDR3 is TGTGCCAGCAGCAAACCCTCGGGGCTGGGAGGCACTGAAGCTTTCTTT.

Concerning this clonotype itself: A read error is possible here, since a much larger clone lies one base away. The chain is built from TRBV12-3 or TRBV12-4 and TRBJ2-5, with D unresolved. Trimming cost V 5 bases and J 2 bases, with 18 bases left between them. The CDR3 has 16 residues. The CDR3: CASSRGLGFYQETQYF. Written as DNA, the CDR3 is TGTGCCAGCAGTCGTGGCCTGGGATTCTATCAAGAGACCCAGTACTTC.

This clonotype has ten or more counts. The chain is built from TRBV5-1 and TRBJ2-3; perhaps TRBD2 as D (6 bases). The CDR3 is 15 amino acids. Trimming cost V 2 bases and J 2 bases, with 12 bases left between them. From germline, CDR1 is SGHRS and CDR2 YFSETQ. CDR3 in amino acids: CASSLEAGNTDTQYF. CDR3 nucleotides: TGCGCCAGCAGCTTAGAGGCGGGAAACACAGATACGCAGTATTTT.

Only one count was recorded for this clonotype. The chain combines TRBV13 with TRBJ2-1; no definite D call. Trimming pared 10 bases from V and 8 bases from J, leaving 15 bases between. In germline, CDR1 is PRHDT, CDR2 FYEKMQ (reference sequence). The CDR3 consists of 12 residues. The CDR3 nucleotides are TGTGCCACATCCCATCGGGCCGATGAGCAGTTCTTC. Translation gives CATSHRADEQFF.

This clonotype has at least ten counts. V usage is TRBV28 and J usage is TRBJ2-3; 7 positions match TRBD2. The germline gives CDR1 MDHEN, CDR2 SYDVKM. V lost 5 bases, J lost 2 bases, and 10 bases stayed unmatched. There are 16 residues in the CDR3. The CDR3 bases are TGTGCCAGCAGTCCCTTGGCAGCGGGACTCACAGATACGCAGTATTTT. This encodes CASSPLAAGLTDTQYF.

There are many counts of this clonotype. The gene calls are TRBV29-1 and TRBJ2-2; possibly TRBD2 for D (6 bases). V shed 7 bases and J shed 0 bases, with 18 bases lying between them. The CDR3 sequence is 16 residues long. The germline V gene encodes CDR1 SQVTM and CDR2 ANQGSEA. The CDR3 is CSALGEVVSNTGELFF. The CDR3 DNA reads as TGCAGCGCCCTAGGGGAGGTAGTCTCGAACACCGGGGAGCTGTTTTTT.

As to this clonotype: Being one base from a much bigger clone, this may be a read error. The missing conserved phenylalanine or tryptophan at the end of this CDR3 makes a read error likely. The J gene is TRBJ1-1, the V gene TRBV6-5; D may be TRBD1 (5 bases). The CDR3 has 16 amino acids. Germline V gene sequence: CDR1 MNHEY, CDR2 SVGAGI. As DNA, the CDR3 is TGTGCCAGCAGTTACGCGGGGGTCGAATGGAACGCTGAAGCTTTCTTG. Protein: CASSYAGVEWNAEAFL.

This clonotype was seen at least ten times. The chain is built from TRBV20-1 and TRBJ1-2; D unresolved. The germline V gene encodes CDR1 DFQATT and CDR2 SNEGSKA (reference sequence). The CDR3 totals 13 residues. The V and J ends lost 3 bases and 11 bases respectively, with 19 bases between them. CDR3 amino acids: CSARLPAGGGYTF. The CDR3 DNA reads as TGCAGTGCTAGGCTGCCCGCAGGAGGCGGGTACACCTTC.

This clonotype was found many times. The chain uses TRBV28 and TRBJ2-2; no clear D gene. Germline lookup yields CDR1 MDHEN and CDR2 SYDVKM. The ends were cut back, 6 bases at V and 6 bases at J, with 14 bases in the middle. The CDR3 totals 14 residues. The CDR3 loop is CASSPWAVSGELFF. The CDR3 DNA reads TGTGCCAGCAGCCCCTGGGCGGTTTCCGGGGAGCTGTTTTTT. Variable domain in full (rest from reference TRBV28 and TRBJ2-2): DVKVTQSSRYLVKRTGEKVFLECVQDMDHENMFWYRQDPGLGLRLIYFSYDVKMKEKGDIPEGYSVSREKKERFSLILESASTNQTSMYLCASSPWAVSGELFFGEGSRLTVL.

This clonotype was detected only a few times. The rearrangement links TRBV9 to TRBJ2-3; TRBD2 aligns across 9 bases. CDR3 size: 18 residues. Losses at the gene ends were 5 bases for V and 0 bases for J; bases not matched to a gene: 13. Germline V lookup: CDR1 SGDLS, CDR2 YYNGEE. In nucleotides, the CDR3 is TGTGCCAGCAGTGGCGGGGCTAGCGGGGTGACTAGCACAGATACGCAGTATTTT. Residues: CASSGGASGVTSTDTQYF.

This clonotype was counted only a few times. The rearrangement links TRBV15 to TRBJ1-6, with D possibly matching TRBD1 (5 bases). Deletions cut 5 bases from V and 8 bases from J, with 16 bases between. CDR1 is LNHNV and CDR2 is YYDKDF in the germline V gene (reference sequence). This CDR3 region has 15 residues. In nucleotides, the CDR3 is TGTGCCACCAGCGGGGGGGGGGATTATCATTCACCCCTCCACTTT. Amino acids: CATSGGGDYHSPLHF.

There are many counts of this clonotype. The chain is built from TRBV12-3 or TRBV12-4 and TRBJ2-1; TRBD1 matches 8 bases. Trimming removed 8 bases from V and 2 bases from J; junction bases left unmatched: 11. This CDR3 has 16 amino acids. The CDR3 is CASGVLRGRPYNEQFF. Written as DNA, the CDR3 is TGTGCCAGCGGGGTACTCAGGGGGCGCCCCTACAATGAGCAGTTCTTC.

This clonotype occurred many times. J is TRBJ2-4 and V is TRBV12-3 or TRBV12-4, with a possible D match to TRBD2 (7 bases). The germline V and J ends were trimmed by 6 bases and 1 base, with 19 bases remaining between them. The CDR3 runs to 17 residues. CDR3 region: CASSLLGEGEAKNIQYF. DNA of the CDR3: TGTGCCAGCAGCTTACTGGGGGAGGGGGAGGCCAAAAACATTCAGTACTTC.

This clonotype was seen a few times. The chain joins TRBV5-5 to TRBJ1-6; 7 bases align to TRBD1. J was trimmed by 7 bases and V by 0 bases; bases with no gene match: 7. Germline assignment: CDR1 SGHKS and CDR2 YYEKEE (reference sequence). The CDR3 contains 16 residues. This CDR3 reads CASSLETGLGNSPLHF. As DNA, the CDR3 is TGTGCCAGCAGCTTGGAGACAGGGCTGGGAAATTCACCCCTCCACTTT.

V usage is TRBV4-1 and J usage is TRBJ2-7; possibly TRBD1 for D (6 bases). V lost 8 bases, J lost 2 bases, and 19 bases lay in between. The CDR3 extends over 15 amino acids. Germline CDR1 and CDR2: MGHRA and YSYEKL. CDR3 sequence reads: CASHQQGPGTYEQYF. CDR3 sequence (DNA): TGCGCCAGCCACCAACAGGGTCCGGGAACCTACGAGCAGTACTTC.

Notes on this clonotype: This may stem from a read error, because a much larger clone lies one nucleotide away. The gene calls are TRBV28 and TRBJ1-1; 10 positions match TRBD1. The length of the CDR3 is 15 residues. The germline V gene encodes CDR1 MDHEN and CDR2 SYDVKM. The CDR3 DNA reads TGTACCAGCATCCCGACAGGGGGCTGGAACACTGAAGCTTTCTTT. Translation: CTSIPTGGWNTEAFF.

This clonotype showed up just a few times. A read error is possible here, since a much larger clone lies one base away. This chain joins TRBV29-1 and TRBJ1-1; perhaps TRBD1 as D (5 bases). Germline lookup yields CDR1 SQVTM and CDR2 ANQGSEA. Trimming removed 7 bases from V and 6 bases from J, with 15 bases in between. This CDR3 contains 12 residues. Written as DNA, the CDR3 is TGCAGCGCTAGGGAGGTGGGGGCTGAAGCTTTCTTT. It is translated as CSAREVGAEAFF.

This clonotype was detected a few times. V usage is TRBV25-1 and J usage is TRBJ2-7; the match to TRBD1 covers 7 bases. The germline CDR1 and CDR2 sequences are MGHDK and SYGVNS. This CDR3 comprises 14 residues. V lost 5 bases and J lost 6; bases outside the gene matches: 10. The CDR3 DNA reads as TGTGCCAGCAGTCGTGAGAACAGGGGTGGCGAGCAGTACTTC. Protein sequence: CASSRENRGGEQYF.

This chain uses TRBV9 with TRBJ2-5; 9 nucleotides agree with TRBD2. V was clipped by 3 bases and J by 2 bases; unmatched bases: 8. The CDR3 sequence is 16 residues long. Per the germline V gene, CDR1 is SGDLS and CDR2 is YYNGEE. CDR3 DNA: TGTGCCAGCAGCGCCTCTCGGCGGGAGGGTCAAGAGACCCAGTACTTC. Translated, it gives CASSASRREGQETQYF.

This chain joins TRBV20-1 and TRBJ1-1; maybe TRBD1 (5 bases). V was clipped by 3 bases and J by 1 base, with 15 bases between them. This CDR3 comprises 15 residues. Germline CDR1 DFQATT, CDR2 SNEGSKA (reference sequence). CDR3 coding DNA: TGCAGTGCTAGCCGGGACGGCTCATCGAACACTGAAGCTTTCTTT. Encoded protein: CSASRDGSSNTEAFF.

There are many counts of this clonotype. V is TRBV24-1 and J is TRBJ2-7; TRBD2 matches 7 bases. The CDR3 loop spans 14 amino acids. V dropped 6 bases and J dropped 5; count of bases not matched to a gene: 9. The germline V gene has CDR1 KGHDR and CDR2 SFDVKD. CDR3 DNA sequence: TGTGCCACCAGTCCCCCGGGGGGTTCCCACGAGCAGTACTTC. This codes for CATSPPGGSHEQYF.